The rows below give T cell receptor beta chains drawn from one sample of a study of blood T cell repertoires in COVID-19. Assay used: immunoSEQ multiplex PCR; TCRdb lists only in-frame clones, some missing. The sample gives around 140,000 clones, 85% to 90% of which show up once; about 2.9% is in the top ten. The sequenced sample consisted of peripheral blood. These TCRs come from a man aged 55 to 70 with active or convalescent COVID-19. Both conserved end residues are part of each CDR3. Fields, in order: J gene, clone size, D gene, V gene, CDR3 DNA, CDR3 protein. The D gene is left open where the match is weak. Clone size is stated in some rows and not others, as once, few, many or a class when expanded.

J: TRBJ1-1
size: .
D: .
V: TRBV11-2
DNA: TGTGCCAGCAGCTTAGAAGTTAGGAACACTGAAGCTTTCTTT
CDR3: CASSLEVRNTEAFF

J: TRBJ2-7
size: .
D: .
V: TRBV5-1
DNA: TGCGCCAGCAGCTTGGCCTCGGGTTTTGTCTACGAGCAGTACTTC
CDR3: CASSLASGFVYEQYF

J: TRBJ2-7
size: .
D: .
V: TRBV28
DNA: TGTGCCAGCAGTTTGGCAGGGGACCTCTACGAGCAGTACTTC
CDR3: CASSLAGDLYEQYF

J: TRBJ2-1
size: .
D: TRBD2
V: TRBV9
DNA: TGTGCCAGCAGCCCAGGACTAGCGGGAGGGCCTCGAGACTACAATGAGCAGTTCTTC
CDR3: CASSPGLAGGPRDYNEQFF

J: TRBJ2-5
size: .
D: .
V: TRBV3-1/TRBV3-2
DNA: TGTGCCAGCAGCCTCACAGGGTTAGGGGAGACCCAGTACTTC
CDR3: CASSLTGLGETQYF

J: TRBJ2-6
size: few
D: .
V: TRBV28
DNA: TGTGCCAGCAGTTCATGGAGCTCTGGGGCCAACGTCCTGACTTTC
CDR3: CASSSWSSGANVLTF

J: TRBJ2-5
size: few
D: .
V: TRBV29-1
DNA: TGCAGCGTTGCCAGGTTCCAAGAGACCCAGTACTTC
CDR3: CSVARFQETQYF

J: TRBJ2-6
size: .
D: .
V: TRBV27
DNA: TGTGCCAGCAGTTTCAGGGCCGGGGCCAACGTCCTGACTTTC
CDR3: CASSFRAGANVLTF

J: TRBJ1-5
size: .
D: TRBD1
V: TRBV27
DNA: TGTGCCAGCAGTTTAGACAGGGGAGACGAACAGCCCCAGCATTTT
CDR3: CASSLDRGDEQPQHF

J: TRBJ2-7
size: .
D: TRBD1
V: TRBV2
DNA: TGTGCCAGCACTAGGGACAGGGGCTACGAGCAGTACTTC
CDR3: CASTRDRGYEQYF

J: TRBJ2-2
size: .
D: TRBD2
V: TRBV7-8
DNA: TGTGCCAGCAGACCGAGCGGGGCGAACACCGGGGAGCTGTTTTTT
CDR3: CASRPSGANTGELFF

J: TRBJ2-3
size: once
D: TRBD1
V: TRBV5-6
DNA: TGTGCCAGCAGCTTCGGTGGGACAGGGCCAGATACGCAGTATTTT
CDR3: CASSFGGTGPDTQYF

J: TRBJ2-5
size: .
D: TRBD2
V: TRBV30
DNA: TGTGCCTGGAGCCAAGCGGGAGATGAGACCCAGTACTTC
CDR3: CAWSQAGDETQYF

J: TRBJ2-1
size: .
D: TRBD2
V: TRBV24-1
DNA: TGTGCCACCAGTGGGGCTAGCGGGGAGACCCGCTCCTACAATGAGCAGTTCTTC
CDR3: CATSGASGETRSYNEQFF

J: TRBJ2-7
size: .
D: .
V: TRBV7-2
DNA: TGTGCCAGCAGCTCCCAGCGAGGAGGGGTTTACGAGCAGTACTTC
CDR3: CASSSQRGGVYEQYF

J: TRBJ2-7
size: .
D: TRBD2
V: TRBV2
DNA: TGTGCCAGCAGAGTGGGACTAGCGGTATACGAGCAGTACTTC
CDR3: CASRVGLAVYEQYF

J: TRBJ2-7
size: .
D: .
V: TRBV6-5
DNA: TGTGCCAGCAGAGGGAGAAACTACGAGCAGTACTTC
CDR3: CASRGRNYEQYF

J: TRBJ1-6
size: .
D: .
V: TRBV28
DNA: TGTGCCAGCAGTTTATCAACCCCAGGGCAATCCAATTCACCCCTCCACTTT
CDR3: CASSLSTPGQSNSPLHF

J: TRBJ2-7
size: .
D: TRBD1
V: TRBV5-4
DNA: TGTGCCAGCAGCCGCCGGGACAGCTACGAGCAGTACTTC
CDR3: CASSRRDSYEQYF

J: TRBJ2-7
size: many
D: TRBD2
V: TRBV9
DNA: TGTGCCAGCAGCGTAGGGGCGGGAGGGTACGAGCAGTACTTC
CDR3: CASSVGAGGYEQYF

J: TRBJ1-2
size: .
D: .
V: TRBV30
DNA: TGTGCCTGGAGTTTACTTTCTCCGGGACCGACATTCATGGGAGGTGGCTACACCTTC
CDR3: CAWSLLSPGPTFMGGGYTF

J: TRBJ2-7
size: .
D: TRBD1
V: TRBV9
DNA: TGTGCCAGCAGCGTAGGACAGGGGAACTCCTACGAGCAGTACTTC
CDR3: CASSVGQGNSYEQYF

J: TRBJ2-1
size: .
D: TRBD1
V: TRBV19
DNA: TGTGCCAGTAGGGCCCCGGGGACAGGGGCCAATGAGCAGTTCTTC
CDR3: CASRAPGTGANEQFF

J: TRBJ2-7
size: .
D: TRBD2
V: TRBV5-4
DNA: TGTGCCAGCAGCCCGGGGGGTTTTGATTCAGATCGGCAGTACTTC
CDR3: CASSPGGFDSDRQYF

J: TRBJ2-4
size: .
D: .
V: TRBV3-1/TRBV3-2
DNA: TGTGCCAGCAGCGGACTACACAGACCCAAAAACATTCAGTACTTC
CDR3: CASSGLHRPKNIQYF

J: TRBJ2-7
size: .
D: .
V: TRBV28
DNA: TGTGCCAGCAGAGGCGTGTGGGGACAACCTTCCTACGAGCAGTACTTC
CDR3: CASRGVWGQPSYEQYF

J: TRBJ2-5
size: .
D: .
V: TRBV3-1/TRBV3-2
DNA: TGTGCCAGCAGCCAAGATATCAGTAGCGTGAGAACCCAGTACTTC
CDR3: CASSQDISSVRTQYF

J: TRBJ1-3
size: .
D: TRBD1
V: TRBV19
DNA: TGTGCCAGTAGTTCCCTGACAGGGGGCGGAAACACCATATATTTT
CDR3: CASSSLTGGGNTIYF

J: TRBJ2-7
size: .
D: TRBD2
V: TRBV9
DNA: TGTGCCAGCAGCCCGGGGACTAGCGACTCCTACGAGCAGTACTTC
CDR3: CASSPGTSDSYEQYF

J: TRBJ1-4
size: once
D: .
V: TRBV6-5
DNA: TGTGCCAGCAGTCCCCCGGGAGCAACTAATGAAAAACTGTTTTTT
CDR3: CASSPPGATNEKLFF

J: TRBJ1-1
size: .
D: .
V: TRBV5-8
DNA: TGTGCCAGCAGCTTGGGAGAGACACTCTTCATGAACACTGAAGCTTTCTTT
CDR3: CASSLGETLFMNTEAFF

J: TRBJ1-5
size: .
D: .
V: TRBV19
DNA: TGTGCCAGTAGACCGGTCGGGAATCAGCCCCAGCATTTT
CDR3: CASRPVGNQPQHF

J: TRBJ1-2
size: .
D: .
V: TRBV3-1/TRBV3-2
DNA: TGTGCCAGCAGCCAAACAAACTATGGCTACACCTTC
CDR3: CASSQTNYGYTF

J: TRBJ2-1
size: .
D: .
V: TRBV4-2
DNA: TGTGCCAGCAGCCAAGGTCCGGGACACCCGGAACATGAGCAGTTCTTC
CDR3: CASSQGPGHPEHEQFF

J: TRBJ1-2
size: .
D: .
V: TRBV19
DNA: TGTGCCAGGGGCGGAGGGCTTCGTGGCTACACCTTC
CDR3: CARGGGLRGYTF

J: TRBJ2-2
size: .
D: TRBD2
V: TRBV6-5
DNA: TGTGCCACCTCACGTGGGCGGGAGCACCTCGGGGAGCTGTTTTTT
CDR3: CATSRGREHLGELFF

J: TRBJ2-1
size: many
D: TRBD2
V: TRBV5-1
DNA: TGCGCCAGCAGCCCCGAGCTAGCGGTTTACAATGAGCAGTTCTTC
CDR3: CASSPELAVYNEQFF

J: TRBJ2-7
size: .
D: TRBD2
V: TRBV7-8
DNA: TGTGCCAGCAGCTTATCGGGGACTAGCGGGAAGCAGCAGTACTTC
CDR3: CASSLSGTSGKQQYF

J: TRBJ1-6
size: .
D: TRBD1
V: TRBV19
DNA: TGTGCCAGTAGTATAGGGGGGACAGGGGATTCACCCCTCCACTTT
CDR3: CASSIGGTGDSPLHF

J: TRBJ2-4
size: .
D: TRBD2
V: TRBV5-4
DNA: TGTGCCAGCAGCCGGGGCCCAGCGGGGGAAAACATTCAGTACTTC
CDR3: CASSRGPAGENIQYF

J: TRBJ1-6
size: once
D: .
V: TRBV21-1
DNA: TGTGCCAGCAGCAAAAGTGGCCGCGTTCCAGGTCCCCTCCACTTT
CDR3: CASSKSGRVPGPLHF

J: TRBJ2-1
size: .
D: TRBD2
V: TRBV9
DNA: TGTGCCAGCAGCGTAGTTCCTAGCGGGAGGTTCAATAAGCAGTTCTTC
CDR3: CASSVVPSGRFNKQFF

J: TRBJ2-7
size: .
D: TRBD1
V: TRBV7-8
DNA: TGTGCCAGCAGCTTAGTACAGGGGTACAGTGAGGAGCAGTACTTC
CDR3: CASSLVQGYSEEQYF

J: TRBJ2-2
size: .
D: .
V: TRBV10-3
DNA: TGTGCCATCAGCGCCTCGGGAGCCGGGGAGCTGTTTTTT
CDR3: CAISASGAGELFF

J: TRBJ1-1
size: .
D: .
V: TRBV12-3/TRBV12-4
DNA: TGTGCCAGCAGTTTAGCTGCGTTTCAAGCTTTCTTT
CDR3: CASSLAAFQAFF

J: TRBJ2-2
size: .
D: .
V: TRBV10-3
DNA: TGTGCCATCAGGCCGGGGGTGGGCGGGGAGCTGTTTTTT
CDR3: CAIRPGVGGELFF

J: TRBJ1-2
size: .
D: TRBD1
V: TRBV7-2
DNA: TGTGCCAGCAGCCATAGGACAGGGGAGGATGGCTACACCTTC
CDR3: CASSHRTGEDGYTF

J: TRBJ1-2
size: .
D: .
V: TRBV28
DNA: TGTGCCAGCAGTTTAGGAGCTGGATTCAACTATGGCTACACCTTC
CDR3: CASSLGAGFNYGYTF

J: TRBJ2-3
size: .
D: .
V: TRBV6-5
DNA: TGTGCCAGCAGTTACTCACAGGGACACCGAACAGATACGCAGTATTTT
CDR3: CASSYSQGHRTDTQYF